This is a list of T cell receptor beta chains from one sample in a study of Ad26.COV2.S vaccination and SARS-CoV-2 variants. Sequencing was performed with immunoSEQ multiplex PCR; in TCRdb, only in-frame clones are kept and a portion is missing. The data hold under 300,000 clones, with roughly 87% observed a single time. Sequencing was performed on peripheral blood, taken in a trial of Ad26.COV2.S vaccine versus placebo. The receptors were gathered from a person between 18 and 65 years old who received the Ad26.COV2.S COVID-19 vaccine or a placebo. CDR3s include the opening cysteine and the closing phenylalanine or tryptophan. A row's size may be missing; if present it is once, few, many or a size class.

v_call clone_size cdr3_aa
TRBV7-2 NA CASSLEDYSTDTQYF
TRBV5-1 NA CASSLDALGTSGYNEQFF
TRBV7-2 NA CASSTGVAETQYF
TRBV7-6 NA CASSKGLAGSSYNEQFF
TRBV4-1 NA CASNPTGAASSQPQHF
TRBV24-1 NA CATSDSGRFYGYTF
TRBV5-4 NA CASSLPGRNYGYTF
TRBV5-1 NA CASSALTTGGPEAFF
TRBV7-2 few CASSWTGSGSPLHF
TRBV7-9 NA CASSRGRLNTEAFF
TRBV27 NA CASSLSFSGGNTIYF
TRBV6-1 few CASSEDTGELFF
TRBV20-1 few CSAKDYNEQFF